A selection of T cell receptor beta chains follows, all from one sample in a study of cytomegalovirus exposure and HLA in healthy donors. Method: immunoSEQ multiplex PCR; TCRdb's copy keeps in-frame clones and lacks some. There are 150,000 or so clones in the sample; around 78% occur only once, and roughly 1% lies in the top ten. Sequenced input: PBMCs. These receptors were obtained from a woman aged 40-49 years in good health and CMV-seronegative. Each CDR3 is given with its conserved first and last residue. D genes are given only for firm matches. Size tells how often a clone was seen (once, few, many) or the class of an expanded clone, and some rows leave it out.

-,TRBV29-1,-,TRBJ1-2,15,CSVEGLVGDDYGYTF,TGCAGCGTTGAAGGGCTCGTAGGGGATGACTATGGCTACACCTTC
-,TRBV15,-,TRBJ1-1,13,CATSRDRNTEAFF,TGTGCCACCAGCAGAGACAGGAACACTGAAGCTTTCTTT
TRBD2,TRBV5-1,-,TRBJ2-1,17,CASSFSLAGGAYNEQFF,TGCGCCAGCAGCTTTTCTCTAGCGGGAGGAGCCTACAATGAGCAGTTCTTC
-,TRBV9,few,TRBJ2-7,14,CASSVVAEPYEQYF,TGTGCCAGCAGCGTAGTAGCGGAACCCTACGAGCAGTACTTC
-,TRBV11-3,-,TRBJ2-3,15,CASSPQSEGVDTQYF,TGTGCCAGCAGCCCCCAGTCGGAGGGCGTAGATACGCAGTATTTT
-,TRBV6-5,-,TRBJ1-2,14,CASSTSPGNYGYTF,TGTGCCAGCAGTACGTCCCCAGGGAACTATGGCTACACCTTC
TRBD1,TRBV6-6,-,TRBJ1-5,15,CASSPGDRGNQPQHF,TGTGCCAGCTCCCCCGGGGACAGGGGCAATCAGCCCCAGCATTTT
-,TRBV23-1,-,TRBJ1-1,14,CASSRGAGDTEAFF,TGCGCCAGCAGCCGAGGGGCAGGGGACACTGAAGCTTTCTTT
-,TRBV30,-,TRBJ2-5,12,CAWSDFRETQYF,TGTGCCTGGAGTGATTTTCGTGAGACCCAGTACTTC
-,TRBV9,-,TRBJ2-3,13,CASSIDRTDTQYF,TGTGCCAGCAGCATAGACAGGACAGATACGCAGTATTTT
TRBD2,TRBV19,-,TRBJ2-7,14,CASSMRLASYEQYF,TGTGCCAGTAGTATGAGACTAGCCTCCTACGAGCAGTACTTC
-,TRBV18,-,TRBJ2-5,14,CASSPPAGLETQYF,TGTGCCAGCTCACCACCCGCAGGGCTCGAGACCCAGTACTTC
-,TRBV6-1,-,TRBJ2-1,15,CASSESLAVYNEQFF,TGTGCCAGCAGTGAATCCCTAGCTGTGTACAATGAGCAGTTCTTC
-,TRBV7-2,few,TRBJ2-3,15,CASSTGTTSTDTQYF,TGTGCCAGCAGCACGGGGACAACAAGCACAGATACGCAGTATTTT
TRBD1,TRBV5-1,once,TRBJ1-1,14,CASRLDRGNTEAFF,TGCGCCAGCAGGCTCGACAGGGGAAACACTGAAGCTTTCTTT
-,TRBV6-5,few,TRBJ1-1,14,CASSQTGSYTEAFF,TGTGCCAGCAGCCAGACAGGATCCTACACTGAAGCTTTCTTT
TRBD1,TRBV5-1,-,TRBJ1-2,13,CASSLTGEVGYTF,TGCGCCAGCAGCTTGACAGGGGAGGTTGGCTACACCTTC